This T cell receptor beta chain was sequenced during a study of blood T cells in healthy people across ages. Study outcomes and limitations: PBMCs were not sorted, which prevented a conclusive comparison of naive versus antigen-experienced cells.

This clonotype was picked up a small number of times. The antigen remains undetermined. Peripheral blood samples of 9 to 10 milliliters were drawn from each donor. With a J-beta primer mix and a sample-barcoded 5' primer, a second PCR ran roughly 6 to 12 cycles. From the 5' RACE reads, TCRdb called clonotypes with MiXCR, one entry per CDR3 protein. This sample carries around 1,600,000 distinct CDR3 sequences, 35% to 45% of them seen once, and the ten largest clones take about 4%. Sequencing input: blood. This TCR was sampled from a woman between 18 and 29 years old in good health.

DNA of the CDR3: TGCAGCGTTGGACTACTCGCTAATGAAAAACTGTTTTTT. It yields the protein CSVGLLANEKLFF. This rearrangement joins TRBV29-1 to TRBJ1-4; D is unclear. V was trimmed by 4 bases and J by 3 bases, leaving 9 bases between them. The germline V gene has CDR1 SQVTM and CDR2 ANQGSEA. The length of the CDR3 is 13 residues.